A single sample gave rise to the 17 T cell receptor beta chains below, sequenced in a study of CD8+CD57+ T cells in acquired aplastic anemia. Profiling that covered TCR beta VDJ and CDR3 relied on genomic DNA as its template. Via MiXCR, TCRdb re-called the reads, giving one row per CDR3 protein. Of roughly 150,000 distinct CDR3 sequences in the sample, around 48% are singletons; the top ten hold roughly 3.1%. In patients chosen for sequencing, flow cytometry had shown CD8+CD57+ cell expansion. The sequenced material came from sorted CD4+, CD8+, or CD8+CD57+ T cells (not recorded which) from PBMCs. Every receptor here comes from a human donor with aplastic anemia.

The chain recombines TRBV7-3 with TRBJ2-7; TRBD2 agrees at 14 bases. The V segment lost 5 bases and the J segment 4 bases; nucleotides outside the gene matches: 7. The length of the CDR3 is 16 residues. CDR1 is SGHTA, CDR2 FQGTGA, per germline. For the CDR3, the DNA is TGTGCCAGCAGCCTTGGGACTAGCGGGGGCCTTTACGAGCAGTACTTC. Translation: CASSLGTSGGLYEQYF.

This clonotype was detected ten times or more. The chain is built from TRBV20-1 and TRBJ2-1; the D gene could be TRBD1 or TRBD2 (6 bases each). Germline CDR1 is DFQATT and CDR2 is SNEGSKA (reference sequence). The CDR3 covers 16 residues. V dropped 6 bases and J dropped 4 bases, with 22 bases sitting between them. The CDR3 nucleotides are TGCAGTGCCCCCGGGGGCGGTCCTAATGCGTACAATGAGCAGTTCTTC. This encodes CSAPGGGPNAYNEQFF.

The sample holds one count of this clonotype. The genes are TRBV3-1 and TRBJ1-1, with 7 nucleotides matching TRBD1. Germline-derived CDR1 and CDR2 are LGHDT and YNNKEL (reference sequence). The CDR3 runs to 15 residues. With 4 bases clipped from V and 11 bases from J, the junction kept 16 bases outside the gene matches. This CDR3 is CASSRQTGLNTDAFF. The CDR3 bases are TGTGCCAGCAGCCGACAGACAGGGCTGAACACCGACGCTTTCTTT.

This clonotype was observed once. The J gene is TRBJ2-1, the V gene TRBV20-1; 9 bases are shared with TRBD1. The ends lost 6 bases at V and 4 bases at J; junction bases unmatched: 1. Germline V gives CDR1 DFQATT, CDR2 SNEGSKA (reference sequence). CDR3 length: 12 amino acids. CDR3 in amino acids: CSADRGYNEQFF. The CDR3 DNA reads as TGCAGTGCGGACAGGGGTTACAATGAGCAGTTCTTC.

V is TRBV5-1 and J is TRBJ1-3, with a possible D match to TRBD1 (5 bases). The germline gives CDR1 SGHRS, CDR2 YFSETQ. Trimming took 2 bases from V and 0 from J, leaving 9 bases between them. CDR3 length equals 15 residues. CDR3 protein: CASSFGGDSGNTIYF. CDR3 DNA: TGCGCCAGCAGCTTCGGGGGAGACTCTGGAAACACCATATATTTT.

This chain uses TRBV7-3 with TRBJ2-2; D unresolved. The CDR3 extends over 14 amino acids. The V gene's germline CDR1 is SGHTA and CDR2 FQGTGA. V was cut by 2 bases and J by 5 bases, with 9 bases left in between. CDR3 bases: TGTGCCAGCAGCTTACGCCAAGCGACCGGGGAGCTGTTTTTT. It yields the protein CASSLRQATGELFF.

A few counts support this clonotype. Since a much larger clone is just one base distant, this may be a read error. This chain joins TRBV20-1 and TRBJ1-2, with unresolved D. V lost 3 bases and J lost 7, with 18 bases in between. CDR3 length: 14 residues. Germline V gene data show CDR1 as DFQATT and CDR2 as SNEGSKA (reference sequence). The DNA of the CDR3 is TGCAGTGCTAGGGTGGAACCTCCCGGGAGTGGCTACACCTTC. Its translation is CSARVEPPGSGYTF.

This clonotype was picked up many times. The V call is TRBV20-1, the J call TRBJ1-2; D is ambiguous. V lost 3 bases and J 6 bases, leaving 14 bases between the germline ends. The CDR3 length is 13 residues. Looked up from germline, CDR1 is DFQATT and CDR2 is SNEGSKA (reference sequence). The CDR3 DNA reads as TGCAGTGCTAGCCCCGTGCGACGGAATGGCTACACCTTC. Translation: CSASPVRRNGYTF.

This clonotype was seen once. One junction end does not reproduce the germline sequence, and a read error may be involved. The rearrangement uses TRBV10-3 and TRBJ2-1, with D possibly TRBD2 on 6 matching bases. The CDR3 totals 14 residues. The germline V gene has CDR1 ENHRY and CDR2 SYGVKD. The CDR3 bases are TGTGCCATCAGGGCTAGCGTGAGTGACAATGAGCAGTCCTTC. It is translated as CAIRASVSDNEQSF.

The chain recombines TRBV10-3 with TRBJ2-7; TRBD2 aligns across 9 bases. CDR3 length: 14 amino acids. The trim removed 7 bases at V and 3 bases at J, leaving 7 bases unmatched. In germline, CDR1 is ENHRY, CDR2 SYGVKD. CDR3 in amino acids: CAIKAGAGGYEQYF. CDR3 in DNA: TGTGCCATCAAAGCGGGAGCGGGGGGCTACGAGCAGTACTTC.

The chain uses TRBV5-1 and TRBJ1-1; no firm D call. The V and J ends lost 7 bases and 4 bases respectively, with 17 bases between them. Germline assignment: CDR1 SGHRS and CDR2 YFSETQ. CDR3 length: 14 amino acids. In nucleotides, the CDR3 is TGCGCCAGCGATATTTCTGCGGGTTCCACTGAAGCTTTCTTT. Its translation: CASDISAGSTEAFF.

As DNA, the CDR3 is TGCGCCAGCAGCTCCAACAGGGGGCAAGGATACAATGAGCAGTTCTTC. Its protein is CASSSNRGQGYNEQFF. The chain has TRBV5-1 and TRBJ2-1, with TRBD1 matching 9 bases. Germline lookup yields CDR1 SGHRS and CDR2 YFSETQ. This CDR3 is 16 amino acids long. V lost 3 bases to trimming and J lost 4 bases; unmatched junction nucleotides: 8.

CDR3 sequence (DNA): TGTGCCAGCAGTTTAAGTACCGGGGGCAGCGAGCAGTACTTC. Translated: CASSLSTGGSEQYF. This sequence joins TRBV12-3 or TRBV12-4 and TRBJ2-7; D may correspond to TRBD1 or TRBD2 (6 bases each). The length of the CDR3 is 14 residues. Deletions cut 2 bases from V and 6 bases from J, with 14 bases between.

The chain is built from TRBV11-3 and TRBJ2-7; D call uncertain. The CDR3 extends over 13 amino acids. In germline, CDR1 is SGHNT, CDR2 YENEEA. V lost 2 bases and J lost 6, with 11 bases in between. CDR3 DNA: TGTGCCAGCAGCTTACCTCCAGCGCTCGAGCAGTACTTC. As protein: CASSLPPALEQYF.

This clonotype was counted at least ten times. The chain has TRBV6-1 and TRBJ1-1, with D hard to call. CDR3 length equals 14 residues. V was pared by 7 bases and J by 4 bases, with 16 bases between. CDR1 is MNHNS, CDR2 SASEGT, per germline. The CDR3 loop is CASNQSPVATEAFF. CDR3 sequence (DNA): TGTGCCAGCAACCAAAGCCCGGTTGCCACTGAAGCTTTCTTT.

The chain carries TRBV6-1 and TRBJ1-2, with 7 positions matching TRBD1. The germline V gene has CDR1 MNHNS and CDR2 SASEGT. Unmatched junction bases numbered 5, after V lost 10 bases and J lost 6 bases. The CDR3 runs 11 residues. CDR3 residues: CATGTDNGYTF. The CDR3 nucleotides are TGTGCCACCGGGACAGACAATGGCTACACCTTC.

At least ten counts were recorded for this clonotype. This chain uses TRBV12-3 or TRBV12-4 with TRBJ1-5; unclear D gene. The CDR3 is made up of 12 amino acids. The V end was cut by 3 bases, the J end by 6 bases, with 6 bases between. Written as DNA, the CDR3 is TGTGCCAGCAGTTTTAACGCTCAGCCCCAGCATTTT. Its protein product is CASSFNAQPQHF.